The 27 T cell receptor beta chains reported below all come from one sample, sequenced in a study of blood T cell repertoires in COVID-19. Sequencing was performed with immunoSEQ multiplex PCR; in TCRdb, only in-frame clones are kept and a portion is missing. The table lists roughly 570,000 clones, roughly 91% of them singletons. The sequencing sample was made of peripheral blood. These receptors were taken from a woman in her forties or fifties with COVID-19, enrolled during active disease.

The chain couples TRBV5-1 to TRBJ1-2; TRBD1 aligns across 10 bases. The germline V gene encodes CDR1 SGHRS and CDR2 YFSETQ. The CDR3 has 15 residues. V gave up 4 bases and J gave up 5 bases; unmatched junction bases: 8. The CDR3 bases are TGCGCCAGCAGCCCCCTCCCGGGACAGGGGTATGGCTACACCTTC. Its protein product is CASSPLPGQGYGYTF.

In its sample, this clone was seen once. V gene TRBV6-5 combines with J gene TRBJ2-2; the D is unclear. The CDR3 extends over 13 amino acids. CDR1 MNHEY and CDR2 SVGAGI come from the germline V gene. V lost 6 bases and J 6 bases, leaving 11 bases between the germline ends. CDR3 loop: CASSPEAPGELFF. CDR3 in DNA: TGTGCCAGCAGCCCCGAGGCCCCCGGGGAGCTGTTTTTT.

The chain recombines TRBV24-1 with TRBJ1-2; D is uncertain. V lost 6 bases, J lost 0 bases, and 10 bases lay in between. Germline V gene lookup returns CDR1 KGHDR and CDR2 SFDVKD. The CDR3 consists of 14 residues. CDR3 nucleotide sequence: TGTGCCACCAGTACTAACTTAGCTAACTATGGCTACACCTTC. It yields the protein CATSTNLANYGYTF.

The chain couples TRBV12-5 to TRBJ2-7, with 7 nucleotides matching TRBD1. The V gene's germline CDR1 is LGHNT and CDR2 FRNRAP. The CDR3 has 13 amino acids. Germline trimming cut 4 bases from V and 6 bases from J; bases unmatched to any gene: 6. The CDR3 loop reads CASGYASGGEQYF. The CDR3 coding sequence is TGTGCTAGTGGTTACGCTTCAGGGGGCGAGCAGTACTTC.

V is TRBV10-3 and J is TRBJ1-2; 7 bases map to TRBD1. This CDR3 is 14 amino acids long. With 0 bases clipped from V and 5 bases from J, the junction kept 3 bases outside the gene matches. Per germline, CDR1 ENHRY and CDR2 SYGVKD. CDR3 DNA: TGTGCCATCAGTGAGTCCGGGACAGTGTATGGCTACACCTTC. This encodes CAISESGTVYGYTF.

The chain joins TRBV30 to TRBJ2-7; unclear D gene. Per germline, CDR1 GTSNPN and CDR2 SVGIG (reference sequence). CDR3 length: 12 amino acids. V was trimmed by 0 bases and J by 5 bases, leaving 8 bases between them. The CDR3 DNA follows: TGTGCCTGGAGTGTACTTCGGGACGAGCAGTACTTC. It translates to CAWSVLRDEQYF.

The genes are TRBV28 and TRBJ1-1, with D possibly being TRBD1 (6 bases). The CDR3 spans 15 residues. Germline V lookup: CDR1 MDHEN, CDR2 SYDVKM. V lost 6 bases, J lost 1 base, and 15 bases lay in between. CDR3 sequence reads: CASSPGENWNTEAFF. The CDR3 nucleotides read TGTGCCAGCAGCCCAGGGGAAAATTGGAACACTGAAGCTTTCTTT.

V and J are TRBV3-1 (or the pseudogene TRBV3-2) and TRBJ1-6, with D possibly TRBD1 on 6 matching bases. Trimming took off 4 bases at V and 10 bases at J, with 8 bases between the two ends. Germline CDR1 is LGHDT and CDR2 is YNNKEL (reference sequence). The CDR3 runs 12 residues. This CDR3 reads CASSLGTSPLHF. The CDR3 bases are TGTGCCAGCAGCCTGGGGACATCACCCCTCCACTTT.

The chain couples TRBV4-1 to TRBJ2-1; 11 bases agree with TRBD2. The V gene's germline CDR1 is MGHRA and CDR2 YSYEKL. The CDR3 has 16 amino acids. V lost 4 bases and J lost 4; bases outside the gene matches: 6. The CDR3 DNA follows: TGCGCCAGCAGCCGCTCGGGACTAGCGGAGTACAATGAGCAGTTCTTC. This codes for CASSRSGLAEYNEQFF.

The chain joins TRBV29-1 to TRBJ2-7, with a weak D call TRBD1 (5 bases). Trimming took 1 base from V and 5 from J, leaving 15 bases between them. This CDR3 has 14 amino acids. Germline V gene data show CDR1 as SQVTM and CDR2 as ANQGSEA. As DNA, the CDR3 is TGCAGCGTTGAAGTCCAGGGCCAACGACACGAGCAGTACTTC. Translating it yields CSVEVQGQRHEQYF.

The CDR3 DNA reads as TGTGCCTGGAGTGACGGACAGGGTGGGCGTGAAAAACTGTTTTTT. Residues: CAWSDGQGGREKLFF. The chain uses TRBV30 and TRBJ1-4; TRBD1 aligns across 8 bases. V trimming: 1 base; J trimming: 7 bases; junction bases outside the gene matches: 8. Germline loops: CDR1 GTSNPN, CDR2 SVGIG (reference sequence). CDR3 length equals 15 residues. Based on the CDR3 plus reference TRBV30 and TRBJ1-4, the full variable domain is SQTIHQWPATLVQPVGSPLSLECTVEGTSNPNLYWYRQAAGRGLQLLFYSVGIGQISSEVPQNLSASRPQDRQFILSSKKLLLSDSGFYLCAWSDGQGGREKLFFGSGTQLSVL.

The chain joins TRBV4-1 to TRBJ1-3, with D unresolved. This CDR3 is 15 amino acids long. Germline V gene data show CDR1 as MGHRA and CDR2 as YSYEKL. The V end lost 0 bases, the J end lost 8 bases, and 14 bases lay between the germline ends. The DNA for the CDR3 is TGCGCCAGCAGCCAAGATCGGTCCGGCGCGGACACCATATATTTT. Protein product: CASSQDRSGADTIYF.

In the case of this clone: The junction departs from the called germline gene at one end, perhaps through a read error. The chain combines TRBV4-2 with TRBJ2-7, with unresolved D. The CDR3 is 12 residues long. From germline, CDR1 is LGHNA and CDR2 YNFKEQ. The CDR3 region is CASSQDFKDILF. The DNA of the CDR3 is TGTGCCAGCAGCCAAGATTTTAAAGACATCCTCTTC.

This clone has a single count. The chain has TRBV19 and TRBJ2-1; 11 bases match TRBD1. V shed 2 bases and J 7 bases; nucleotides not matched to a gene: 7. In germline, CDR1 is LNHDA, CDR2 SQIVND (reference sequence). The CDR3 runs 16 residues. CDR3 amino acids: CASSISGTGGLNEQFF. CDR3 DNA sequence: TGTGCCAGTAGTATATCGGGGACAGGGGGGTTGAATGAGCAGTTCTTC.

The rearrangement joins TRBV18 to TRBJ1-1; D is possibly TRBD1 (5 bases). Between the trimmed V and J ends, which lost 10 bases and 2 bases, there was a span of 14 bases. CDR3 length: 13 residues. Germline V gives CDR1 KGHSH, CDR2 LQKENI. The DNA for the CDR3 is TGTGCCACCCGCCGCGGGGACAACACTGAAGCTTTCTTT. It translates to CATRRGDNTEAFF.

This chain uses TRBV12-3 or TRBV12-4 with TRBJ2-7; TRBD1 matches 9 bases. Trimming removed 6 bases from V and 9 bases from J; junction bases left unmatched: 6. CDR3 length: 12 residues. For the CDR3, the DNA is TGTGCCAGCAGGCGACAGGGGGGCTGGCAGTACTTC. Residues: CASRRQGGWQYF.

The chain uses TRBV2 and TRBJ2-3, with TRBD2 matching 9 bases. The germline gives CDR1 SNHLY, CDR2 FYNNEI. V lost 9 bases, J lost 4 bases, and 5 bases stayed unmatched. The CDR3 sequence is 13 residues long. CDR3 DNA: TGTGCCAGACATAGCGGGGGCGCAGATACGCAGTATTTT. Its protein is CARHSGGADTQYF.

This clone was picked up one time. The rearrangement links TRBV9 to TRBJ2-1; D is possibly TRBD2 (5 bases). V dropped 0 bases and J dropped 13 bases, with 17 bases sitting between them. CDR1 and CDR2 (germline): SGDLS, YYNGEE. This CDR3 is built from 14 residues. The CDR3 DNA reads as TGTGCCAGCAGCGTAGGAGGGTTGCGTACTGACCAGTTCTTC. This encodes CASSVGGLRTDQFF.

The chain has TRBV24-1 and TRBJ2-1, with D possibly being TRBD2 (5 bases). This CDR3 has 12 amino acids. The V end was cut by 5 bases, the J end by 9 bases, with 10 bases between. The germline CDR1 and CDR2 sequences are KGHDR and SFDVKD. The CDR3 spells CATSVRGTEQFF. The CDR3 DNA reads TGTGCCACCAGTGTACGGGGTACTGAGCAGTTCTTC.

The gene calls are TRBV19 and TRBJ1-2; the D is unclear. The CDR3 length is 14 residues. In germline, CDR1 is LNHDA, CDR2 SQIVND (reference sequence). Trimming pared 5 bases from V and 0 bases from J, leaving 10 bases between. CDR3 residues: CASSAQRANYGYTF. CDR3 sequence (DNA): TGTGCCAGTAGTGCACAGAGAGCTAACTATGGCTACACCTTC.

The chain has TRBV7-2 and TRBJ2-2; D possibly corresponds to TRBD2 (6 bases). V lost 2 bases and J 3 bases, leaving 16 bases between the germline ends. Germline CDR1 reads SGHTA; CDR2 reads FQGNSA. CDR3 size: 17 residues. CDR3 DNA: TGTGCCAGCAGCTTAACGAAGAGCCAGCGGGACACCGGGGAGCTGTTTTTT. Amino acid sequence: CASSLTKSQRDTGELFF.

The V gene is TRBV6-5, the J gene TRBJ1-3; D gene ambiguous. The CDR3 sequence is 12 residues long. V lost 5 bases to trimming and J lost 7 bases, with 9 bases between them. Germline CDR1 and CDR2: MNHEY and SVGAGI. Written as DNA, the CDR3 is TGTGCCAGCAGTACAGAGTGGAACACCATATATTTT. This gives the protein CASSTEWNTIYF.

This clone was seen a handful of times. J is TRBJ1-5 and V is TRBV5-4; 9 bases are shared with TRBD1. The CDR3 has 14 amino acids. Germline assignment: CDR1 SGHNT and CDR2 YYREEE (reference sequence). V was pared by 3 bases and J by 6 bases, with 4 bases of the junction left unmatched. The CDR3 spells CASSSQGAGQPQHF. The CDR3 bases are TGTGCCAGCAGCTCACAGGGGGCGGGTCAGCCCCAGCATTTT.

This rearrangement joins TRBV27 to TRBJ1-5, with a tentative D call TRBD1 (6 bases). V dropped 6 bases and J dropped 1 base, with 10 bases sitting between them. CDR1 MNHEY and CDR2 SMNVEV come from the germline V gene (reference sequence). This CDR3 is 14 amino acids long. CDR3: CASSPRGSNQPQHF. The CDR3 DNA follows: TGTGCCAGCAGCCCCAGGGGAAGCAATCAGCCCCAGCATTTT.

This chain uses TRBV6-5 with TRBJ1-3; TRBD1 might be the D (5 bases). Trimming shortened V by 8 bases and J by 8 bases, and 16 bases separated the two germline ends. The CDR3 runs 13 residues. Germline lookup yields CDR1 MNHEY and CDR2 SVGAGI. The CDR3 nucleotides are TGTGCCAGCGTCTGGGGGAGGAGGGACACCATATATTTT. It translates to CASVWGRRDTIYF.

DNA for the CDR3: TGTGCCAGCAGCCGTGGGACAGGGTCCTACGAGCAGTACTTC. Its translation is CASSRGTGSYEQYF. The chain links TRBV6-5 to TRBJ2-7; 9 bases agree with TRBD1. The ends lost 6 bases at V and 1 base at J; junction bases unmatched: 4. Germline V gene sequence: CDR1 MNHEY, CDR2 SVGAGI. The CDR3 is 14 amino acids.

This clone was counted between two and nine times. The chain has TRBV19 and TRBJ1-2; D is ambiguous. Trimming left V 7 bases short and J 3 bases short, with 12 bases between. CDR3 length: 13 amino acids. Germline assignment: CDR1 LNHDA and CDR2 SQIVND (reference sequence). CDR3 protein: CASKEVLDYGYTF. The DNA for the CDR3 is TGTGCCAGTAAGGAGGTATTGGACTATGGCTACACCTTC.